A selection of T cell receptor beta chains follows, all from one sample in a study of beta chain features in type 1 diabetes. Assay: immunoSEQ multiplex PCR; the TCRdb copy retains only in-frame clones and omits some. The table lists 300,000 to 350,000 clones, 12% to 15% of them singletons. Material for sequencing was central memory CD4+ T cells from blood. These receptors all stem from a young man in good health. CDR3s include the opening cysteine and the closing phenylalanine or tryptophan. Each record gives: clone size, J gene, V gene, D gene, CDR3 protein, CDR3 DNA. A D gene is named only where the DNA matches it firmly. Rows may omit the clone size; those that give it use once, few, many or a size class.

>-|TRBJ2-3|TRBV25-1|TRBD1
CASSATGADTQYF
TGTGCCAGCAGTGCTACAGGGGCAGATACGCAGTATTTT
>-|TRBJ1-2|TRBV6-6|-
CASSPRRDGGYTF
TGTGCCAGCAGCCCGCGCCGGGATGGTGGCTACACCTTC
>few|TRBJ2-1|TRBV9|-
CASSGIPGSYNEQFF
TGTGCCAGCAGCGGAATACCGGGGTCATACAATGAGCAGTTCTTC
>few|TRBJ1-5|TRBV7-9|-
CASSLGHSNQPQHF
TGTGCCAGCAGCTTAGGGCATAGCAATCAGCCCCAGCATTTT
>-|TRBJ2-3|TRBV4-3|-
CASSQQFTDTQYF
TGCGCCAGCAGCCAACAGTTCACAGATACGCAGTATTTT
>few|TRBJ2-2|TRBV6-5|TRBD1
CASNRDRGYTGELFF
TGTGCCAGCAACCGAGACAGGGGGTATACCGGGGAGCTGTTTTTT
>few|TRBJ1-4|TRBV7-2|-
CASSLGHNEKLFF
TGTGCCAGCAGCTTGGGTCATAATGAAAAACTGTTTTTT
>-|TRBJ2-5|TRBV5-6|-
CASSLRSKETQYF
TGTGCCAGCAGCTTGCGAAGTAAAGAGACCCAATACTTC
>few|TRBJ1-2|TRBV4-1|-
CASSQEGGQGLAYGYTF
TGCGCCAGCAGCCAAGAAGGAGGACAAGGCCTCGCATATGGCTACACCTTC
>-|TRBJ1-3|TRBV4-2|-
CASSQDGTNYRRNTIYF
TGTGCCAGCAGCCAAGATGGGACCAACTACAGGAGAAACACCATATATTTT
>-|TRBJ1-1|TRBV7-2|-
CASSRGTLSTEAFF
TGTGCCAGCAGCCGAGGGACATTGAGCACTGAAGCTTTCTTT
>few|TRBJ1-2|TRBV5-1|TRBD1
CASRPLVQGDYGYTF
TGCGCCAGCAGACCCCTAGTGCAGGGGGACTATGGCTACACCTTC
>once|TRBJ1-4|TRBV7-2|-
CASSLSTDEKLFF
TGTGCCAGCAGCTTAAGCACGGATGAAAAACTGTTTTTT
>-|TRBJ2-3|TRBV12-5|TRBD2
CASGLDHGGSAQYF
TGTGCTAGTGGTTTGGACCACGGGGGGAGCGCACAGTATTTT
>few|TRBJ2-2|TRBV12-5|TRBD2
CASGLGAGNGELFF
TGTGCTAGTGGTTTGGGAGCGGGGAACGGGGAGCTGTTTTTT
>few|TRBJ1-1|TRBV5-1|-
CASSSGGAAEAFF
TGCGCCAGCAGCTCGGGAGGGGCGGCTGAAGCTTTCTTT
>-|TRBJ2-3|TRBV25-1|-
CASSEHNTDTQYF
TGTGCCAGCAGTGAACACAACACAGATACGCAGTATTTT
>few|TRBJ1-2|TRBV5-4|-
CASSPLAGRRSGGYTF
TGTGCCAGCAGCCCTTTAGCGGGGAGGAGGTCAGGTGGCTACACCTTC
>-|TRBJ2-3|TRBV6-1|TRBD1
CASSGRPGTATSTDTQYF
TGTGCCAGCAGTGGCCGCCCCGGGACAGCTACTAGCACAGATACGCAGTATTTT
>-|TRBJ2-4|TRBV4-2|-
CASSQDRRGAKNIQYF
TGTGCCAGCAGCCAAGATCGAAGGGGGGCCAAAAACATTCAGTACTTC
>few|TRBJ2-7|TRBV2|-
CASTLEGHEQYF
TGTGCCAGCACATTAGAAGGGCACGAGCAGTACTTC
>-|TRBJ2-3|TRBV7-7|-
CASSLGPRGVDTQYF
TGTGCCAGCAGCTTAGGTCCTAGGGGCGTAGATACGCAGTATTTT
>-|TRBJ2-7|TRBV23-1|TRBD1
CASSPRQGARWSYEQYF
TGCGCCAGCAGTCCCCGCCAGGGGGCGAGGTGGTCCTACGAGCAGTACTTC
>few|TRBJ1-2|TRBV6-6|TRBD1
CASRSGDRGSYGYTF
TGTGCCAGCAGATCCGGGGACAGGGGAAGTTACGGCTACACCTTC
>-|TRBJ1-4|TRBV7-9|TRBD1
CASSLEGGYEKLFF
TGTGCCAGCAGCTTAGAAGGGGGCTATGAAAAACTGTTTTTT
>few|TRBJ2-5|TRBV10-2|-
CASQQVHLQETQYF
TGCGCCAGCCAGCAGGTACACCTCCAAGAGACCCAGTACTTC
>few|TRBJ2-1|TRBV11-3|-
CASSLKADEQFF
TGTGCCAGCAGCTTAAAGGCCGATGAGCAGTTCTTC
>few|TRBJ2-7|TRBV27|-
CASSFSDREGEQYF
TGTGCCAGCAGTTTTTCGGACAGGGAGGGCGAGCAGTACTTC
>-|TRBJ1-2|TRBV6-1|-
CASNIVGPKDGYTF
TGTGCCAGCAACATTGTGGGCCCCAAGGATGGCTACACCTTC
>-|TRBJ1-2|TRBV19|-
CASSRLGYGYTF
TGTGCCAGTAGTAGACTGGGCTATGGCTACACCTTC
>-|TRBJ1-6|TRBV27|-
CASSLGYNSPLHF
TGTGCCAGCAGTTTAGGCTATAATTCACCCCTCCACTTT
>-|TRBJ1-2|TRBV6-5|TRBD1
CASSRTGGDGYTF
TGTGCCAGCAGCCGGACAGGGGGCGACGGCTACACCTTC
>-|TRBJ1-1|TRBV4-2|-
CASSQKLALANTEAFF
TGTGCCAGCAGCCAGAAATTGGCCTTGGCGAACACTGAAGCTTTCTTT
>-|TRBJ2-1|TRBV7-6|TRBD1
CASSYRTGGEQFF
TGTGCCAGCAGCTATAGGACAGGCGGTGAGCAGTTCTTC
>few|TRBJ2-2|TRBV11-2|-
CASSQQRRELFF
TGTGCCAGCAGCCAACAAAGGCGGGAGCTGTTTTTT
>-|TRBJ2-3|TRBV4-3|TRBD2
CASSQITSGDSTDTQYF
TGCGCCAGCAGCCAGATTACTAGCGGAGATAGCACAGATACGCAGTATTTT
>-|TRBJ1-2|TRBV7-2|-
CASSLQGLGGYTF
TGTGCCAGCAGCTTACAGGGTTTAGGTGGCTACACCTTC
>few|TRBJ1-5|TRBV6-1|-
CASREDSGSNQPQHF
TGTGCCAGCAGGGAAGACTCGGGGAGCAATCAGCCCCAGCATTTT
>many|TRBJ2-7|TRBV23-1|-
CASSQRTGSYEQYF
TGCGCCAGCAGTCAACGAACCGGGAGCTACGAGCAGTACTTC
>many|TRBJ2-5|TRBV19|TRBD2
CASAPGGGSGSQYF
TGTGCCAGTGCCCCCGGGGGGGGAAGCGGGTCCCAGTACTTC
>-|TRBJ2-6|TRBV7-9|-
CASSSTASGANVLTF
TGTGCCAGCAGCTCTACAGCCTCTGGGGCCAACGTCCTGACTTTC
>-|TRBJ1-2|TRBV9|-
CASSVTGFGYTF
TGTGCCAGCAGCGTAACAGGGTTTGGCTACACCTTC
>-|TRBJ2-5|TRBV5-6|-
CASSSETQYF
TGTGCCAGCAGCTCCGAGACCCAGTACTTC
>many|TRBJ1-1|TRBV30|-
CAWSVRGDEAFF
TGTGCCTGGAGTGTACGGGGGGATGAAGCTTTCTTT
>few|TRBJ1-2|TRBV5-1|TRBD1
CASSSPSQGADGYTF
TGCGCCAGCAGCTCCCCCTCGCAGGGGGCGGATGGCTACACCTTC
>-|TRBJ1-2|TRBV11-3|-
CASSLPGGNYGYTF
TGTGCCAGCAGCTTACCGGGTGGGAACTATGGCTACACCTTC
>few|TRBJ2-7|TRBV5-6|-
CASSKGVYEQYF
TGTGCCAGCAGCAAGGGGGTCTACGAGCAGTACTTC
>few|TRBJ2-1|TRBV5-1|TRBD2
CASSPQAAGDEQFF
TGCGCCAGCAGCCCCCAGGCAGCGGGGGATGAGCAGTTCTTC
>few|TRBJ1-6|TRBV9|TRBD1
CASSARDRGNSPLHF
TGTGCCAGCAGCGCCCGGGACAGGGGTAATTCACCCCTCCACTTT
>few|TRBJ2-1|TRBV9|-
CASSVEPGNEQFF
TGTGCCAGCAGCGTAGAGCCGGGCAATGAGCAGTTCTTC
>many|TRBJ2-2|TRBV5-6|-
CASSLYGQPRTGELFF
TGTGCCAGCAGCCTGTACGGACAGCCGCGCACCGGGGAGCTGTTTTTT
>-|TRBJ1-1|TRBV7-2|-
CASSFNPTAFF
TGTGCCAGCAGCTTCAATCCCACAGCTTTCTTT
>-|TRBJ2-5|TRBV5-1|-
CASSSLETQYF
TGCGCCAGCAGCTCGCTCGAGACCCAGTACTTC
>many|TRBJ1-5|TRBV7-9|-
CASGQNSNQPQHF
TGTGCCAGCGGCCAGAATAGCAATCAGCCCCAGCATTTT